What follows describes a single TCR beta chain. The antigen remains unidentified. This specimen comes from a study of T cell repertoires in cytomegalovirus infection. In the study overall: Evidence of both CMV infection and a matching HLA type came from public TCR beta signatures. Whole-study results and caveats: CMV carriers with the relevant HLA were identified by cumulative public TCR beta family frequency. HLA-C-restricted CMV-specific TCR beta clonotypes prevailed in the ex vivo response.

The CDR3 runs 13 residues. Germline V CDR1 and CDR2: MNHEY, SVGEGT. The V end lost 2 bases, the J end lost 1 base, and 5 bases lay between the germline ends. MiXCR was run by TCRdb on the reads, yielding one entry per CDR3 protein. The table lists nearly 450,000 distinct CDR3 sequences, roughly 30% of them singletons. Sequenced material: PBMCs. The clonotype originates from a human donor in good health (CMV status not recorded). Some clones in this sample may be carry-over from other donors' samples. The chain links TRBV6-2 or TRBV6-3 to TRBJ1-1, with D unresolved. In DNA, the CDR3 is TGTGCCAGCAGTTACGCGGAGAACACTGAAGCTTTCTTT. Protein: CASSYAENTEAFF.